This T cell receptor beta chain was captured by sequencing in a study of blood T cell repertoires in COVID-19. Study-wide background: The United States, Italy and Spain supplied acute and convalescent COVID-19 samples. Sources were T cells, B-cell-depleted T cells, or PBMCs; the material itself was cDNA or gDNA.

CDR1 SEHNR and CDR2 FQNEAQ come from the germline V gene (reference sequence). J gave up 7 bases and V 5 bases, and 8 bases lay outside the gene matches. This CDR3 has 15 residues. This clone was seen only once. Original handling: Reference gene primers were amplified, and this amplification served to estimate nucleated cell counts. Measured with immunoSEQ multiplex PCR; TCRdb has only the in-frame clones, and not every one. Clonal size and the V and J genes are those of that table, whereas D and trimming came from the DNA. The data hold 90,000 to 150,000 clones, with about 83% observed a single time.

The sequenced sample was peripheral blood. The gene calls are TRBV7-9 and TRBJ2-1; 10 bases are shared with TRBD2. The source is a woman aged 45-65 years with acute or convalescent COVID-19. CDR3: CASSLLAGPSNEQFF. CDR3 sequence (DNA): TGTGCCAGCAGCCTACTAGCGGGGCCCAGTAATGAGCAGTTCTTC.